This record looks at one TCR beta chain sequence and its context. Described time point: pre-sensitization, week 0. Stated treatment: therapeutic diphenylcyclopropenone sensitization with weekly scalp DPC. The data originate from a study of human T cells and chemical hapten exposure. Overall study: Investigators sensitized roughly 2 cm by roughly 2 cm of upper inner arm skin with 2% DPC.

CDR1 SQVTM and CDR2 ANQGSEA come from the germline V gene. The CDR3 has 14 amino acids. Deletions cut 5 bases from V and 7 bases from J, with 18 bases between. TCRdb redid the calling of the RACE reads with MiXCR, one entry per CDR3 protein. The table lists over 300,000 distinct CDR3 sequences, around 5.5% of them singletons. This clonotype was sampled from a woman aged 50 to 65 with alopecia areata. Some clones in this sample may be carry-over from other donors' samples. V gene TRBV29-1 combines with J gene TRBJ2-1, with D perhaps matching TRBD2 (5 bases). The sequences come from whole blood, collected in connection with sensitization to the hapten diphenylcyclopropenone (DPC). The CDR3 reads CSVPKLQSGNEQFF. The CDR3 DNA reads TGCAGCGTTCCTAAACTCCAATCGGGGAATGAGCAGTTCTTC.